This T cell receptor (beta chain) was sequenced for a study of cytomegalovirus exposure and HLA in healthy donors. Across the study: Genotyping of roughly 400 donors showed that 80% to 90% belonged to the Caucasian-associated ancestry cluster. General study findings and limits: Researchers reported in a later analysis that common viral pathogens appeared linked to several top clusters.

A multiplex PCR was run with 60 Vbeta primers and 13 Jbeta primers. Method: immunoSEQ multiplex PCR; TCRdb's copy keeps in-frame clones and lacks some. Its table lists 45,000 to 55,000 clones. V was cut by 5 bases and J by 7 bases, with 18 bases left in between. The CDR3 consists of 16 residues. Germline CDR1 SGHVS, CDR2 FQNEAQ. Notes on this clone: Its antigen is unidentified.

Specimen: PBMCs. This receptor was taken from a woman aged 45-65 years in good health and CMV-seropositive. The V gene is TRBV7-8, the J gene TRBJ1-6; a weak D match, TRBD1 (5 bases). This CDR3 is CASSPTGGRGNSPLHF. CDR3 in DNA: TGTGCCAGCAGCCCCACCGGGGGACGAGGGAATTCACCCCTCCACTTT.